The sequence of this T cell receptor (beta chain) was determined in a study of cytomegalovirus exposure and HLA in healthy donors. Overall study results and limits: Cytomegalovirus-associated TCR beta chains were listed, numbering 164.

The PCR had 60 Vbeta and 13 Jbeta primers. The protocol was immunoSEQ multiplex PCR, while the TCRdb copy is restricted to in-frame clones and leaves out a portion. The sample lists over 150,000 clones; 60% to 80% were seen once. A note on this clone: Its antigen is still unknown.

The V end lost 7 bases, the J end lost 6 bases, and 13 bases lay between the germline ends. CDR3 size: 13 residues. Germline CDR1 SNHLY, CDR2 FYNNEI. The sequence came from a woman between 35 and 50 years old in good health and CMV-seropositive. This rearrangement joins TRBV2 to TRBJ1-5; weak D call: TRBD1 (5 bases). Sequencing input: PBMCs. The CDR3 is CASTGAGSQPQHF. The CDR3 DNA reads TGTGCCAGCACTGGGGCTGGAAGTCAGCCCCAGCATTTT.